This entry describes one T cell receptor (beta chain). Its antigen is currently unknown. The data stem from a study of cytomegalovirus exposure and HLA in healthy donors. Findings and caveats of the study: Sequencing artifact likely explains a cluster of highly shared sequence variants. As a later analysis showed, a missense DCLRE1C variant was linked to trimming of TCR beta V- and J-genes. Cytomegalovirus association was assigned to about 150 TCR beta chains.

The PCR employed 60 Vbeta primers together with 13 Jbeta primers. Only in-frame clones appear in the TCRdb table, and some are missing; sequencing was by immunoSEQ multiplex PCR. The sample totals 200,000 to 250,000 clones. Looked up from germline, CDR1 is GTSNPN and CDR2 is SVGIG (reference sequence). With V trimmed by 2 bases and J by 4 bases, 11 bases remained unmatched. There are 15 residues in the CDR3. The sequenced sample was PBMCs. The sequence was obtained from a girl aged 2 to 10 in good health and CMV-seropositive. The chain has TRBV30 and TRBJ2-7; 7 bases are shared with TRBD2. The chain's CDR3 is CAWSFRASGTYEQYF. For the CDR3, the DNA is TGTGCCTGGAGTTTCCGGGCTAGCGGCACTTACGAGCAGTACTTC.